Listed below are T cell receptor beta chains from one sample, sequenced in a study of blood T cell repertoires in COVID-19. Data came from immunoSEQ multiplex PCR; TCRdb stores just in-frame clones and leaves some out. This sample has nearly 200,000 clones, with approximately 83% found just once. Source material: PBMCs or T cells enriched from blood (not recorded which). These receptor sequences come from a man aged 40-49 years who had recovered from COVID-19. CDR3s include the opening cysteine and the closing phenylalanine or tryptophan. The D gene is left open where the match is weak. Size tells how often a clone was seen (once, few, many) or the class of an expanded clone, and some rows leave it out.

J	size	D	V	CDR3	DNA
TRBJ1-2	.	.	TRBV5-8	CASSHGPGFLTGTF	TGTGCCAGCAGCCACGGCCCAGGGTTTTTGACGGGCACCTTC
TRBJ1-1	.	TRBD1	TRBV7-9	CASSGQGGTEAFF	TGTGCCAGCAGCGGACAGGGGGGCACTGAAGCTTTCTTT
TRBJ2-1	.	TRBD2	TRBV4-1	CASRPGLAGGSSYNEQFF	TGCGCCAGCAGACCGGGACTAGCGGGGGGCAGCTCCTACAATGAGCAGTTCTTC
TRBJ1-6	.	.	TRBV6-5	CASSYHEINSPLHF	TGTGCCAGCAGTTACCATGAGATTAATTCACCCCTCCACTTT
TRBJ2-7	.	.	TRBV5-5	CASSPPRGDEQYF	TGTGCCAGCAGCCCCCCCCGGGGAGACGAGCAGTACTTC
TRBJ2-2	.	TRBD2	TRBV4-2	CASSQEDSGGTANTGELFF	TGTGCCAGCAGCCAAGAAGATAGCGGGGGGACGGCGAACACCGGGGAGCTGTTTTTT
TRBJ1-6	.	.	TRBV5-1	CASSPGQSNSPLHF	TGCGCCAGCAGCCCTGGACAGAGTAATTCACCCCTCCACTTT
TRBJ1-2	.	TRBD1	TRBV30	CAWSTPDRGRGYTF	TGTGCCTGGAGTACCCCCGACAGGGGCCGTGGCTACACCTTC
TRBJ2-1	.	.	TRBV11-2	CASSLGARGNEQFF	TGTGCCAGCAGCTTAGGTGCCAGGGGCAATGAGCAGTTCTTC
TRBJ1-1	.	TRBD1	TRBV7-2	CASSLVTGTGSYAFF	TGTGCCAGCAGCCTCGTAACCGGGACAGGGTCTTACGCTTTCTTT
TRBJ2-5	.	.	TRBV11-1	CASSLVWGEGTQYF	TGTGCCAGCAGCTTAGTATGGGGAGAGGGGACCCAGTACTTC
TRBJ2-3	.	TRBD1	TRBV2	CASTKGQGAQDTQYF	TGTGCCAGCACCAAGGGACAGGGGGCGCAAGATACGCAGTATTTT
TRBJ2-5	.	TRBD1	TRBV5-8	CASSLAGTGEETQYF	TGTGCCAGCAGCTTGGCGGGGACAGGGGAAGAGACCCAGTACTTC
TRBJ1-2	few	.	TRBV9	CASSVNGGYTF	TGTGCCAGCAGCGTAAACGGTGGCTACACCTTC
TRBJ2-7	.	TRBD1	TRBV19	CASKNTGGRQYF	TGTGCCAGTAAGAACACAGGGGGAAGGCAGTACTTC
TRBJ1-1	.	.	TRBV12-3/TRBV12-4	CASSAAGESAFF	TGTGCCAGCAGTGCCGCTGGGGAGAGCGCTTTCTTT
TRBJ1-2	.	TRBD1	TRBV11-2	CASSSHRDRGSYGYTF	TGTGCCAGCAGTTCTCACCGGGACAGGGGGTCCTATGGCTACACCTTC
TRBJ1-5	.	.	TRBV24-1	CATSGGTGNQPQHF	TGTGCCACCAGTGGTGGAACAGGCAATCAGCCCCAGCATTTT
TRBJ1-5	.	TRBD1	TRBV2	CASRTDRGNQPQHF	TGTGCCAGCAGGACAGACAGGGGGAATCAGCCCCAGCATTTT
TRBJ2-2	.	.	TRBV6-2/TRBV6-3	CASSALGASNTGELFF	TGTGCCAGCAGTGCTCTGGGGGCCTCGAACACCGGGGAGCTGTTTTTT
TRBJ1-2	.	.	TRBV24-1	CATSDLSTGYTF	TGTGCCACCAGTGATTTGTCCACAGGCTACACCTTC
TRBJ1-5	.	TRBD1	TRBV28	CAGGTGDGRNQPQHF	TGTGCCGGTGGGACAGGGGATGGTCGAAATCAGCCCCAGCATTTT
TRBJ2-1	.	TRBD2	TRBV19	CASSITSGGSNEQFF	TGTGCCAGTAGTATTACTAGCGGGGGTTCTAATGAGCAGTTCTTC
TRBJ1-5	.	.	TRBV19	CASSDRAPQHF	TGTGCCAGTAGTGACAGAGCCCCCCAGCATTTT
TRBJ1-4	.	.	TRBV7-8	CASSPRDTTNEKLFF	TGTGCCAGCAGCCCCAGGGATACAACTAATGAAAAACTGTTTTTT
TRBJ1-3	few	.	TRBV7-8	CASSPRGPSGNTIYF	TGTGCCAGCAGTCCGCGGGGCCCCTCTGGAAACACCATATATTTT
TRBJ2-2	.	TRBD1	TRBV5-6	CASSVGQGIGELFF	TGTGCCAGCAGCGTGGGACAGGGTATCGGGGAGCTGTTTTTT
TRBJ1-2	.	.	TRBV3-1/TRBV3-2	CASSQRGINYGYTF	TGTGCCAGCAGCCAACGGGGGATCAACTATGGCTACACCTTC
TRBJ1-6	.	.	TRBV21-1	CASSKGKGLRCAYNSPLHF	TGTGCCAGCAGCAAAGGGAAGGGGCTACGGTGTGCCTATAATTCACCCCTCCACTTT
TRBJ2-7	.	.	TRBV15	CATSGGTEQYF	TGTGCCACCAGTGGGGGCACCGAGCAGTACTTC
TRBJ1-5	.	TRBD1	TRBV19	CASSILDRGGGGNQPQHF	TGTGCCAGTAGTATCCTCGACAGGGGAGGAGGAGGCAATCAGCCCCAGCATTTT